These T cell receptor beta chains were read from a single sample in a study of CD8+ T cells in alopecia areata. The data were produced by immunoSEQ multiplex PCR, yet TCRdb's version contains in-frame clones alone and is incomplete. Among around 200,000 clones, around 58% were seen once, and the ten largest hold roughly 12%. The sample in question was CD8+ T cells sorted from blood, obtained at week 24, from a patient treated with tofacitinib. These receptors were obtained from a human donor with alopecia areata. Both conserved end residues are trimmed from each CDR3. Fields, in order: clone size, V gene, CDR3 protein. Clone size is not always given. Where it is, it says once, few, many or a class for expanded clones.

abundance: few
v_gene: TRBV30
CDR3aa: AWRRGYGTDTQY

abundance: .
v_gene: TRBV30
CDR3aa: AWSLRMNTEAF

abundance: .
v_gene: TRBV13
CDR3aa: ASSSEQDRYGYT

abundance: .
v_gene: TRBV4-1
CDR3aa: ASSQDLGAGTDIQY

abundance: few
v_gene: TRBV6-1
CDR3aa: ASSEAGSELPYYGYT

abundance: once
v_gene: TRBV5-6
CDR3aa: ASSLAAGLPYEQY

abundance: once
v_gene: TRBV5-1
CDR3aa: ASSPVPGQGTNTEAF

abundance: .
v_gene: TRBV4-1
CDR3aa: ASSQVQGIAETQY

abundance: .
v_gene: TRBV7-9
CDR3aa: ASSLAPYNEQF

abundance: .
v_gene: TRBV29-1
CDR3aa: SVLDRTGADYGYT